Following are 13 T cell receptor beta chains from one sample sequenced in a study of T cell responses to AZD1222 COVID-19 vaccine. Clones were read by immunoSEQ multiplex PCR, and TCRdb kept only the in-frame ones, dropping some. The table lists about 92,000 clones, 70% to 90% of them singletons. This specimen consisted of peripheral blood, obtained on day 0 of MenACWY control vaccination. Receptors were obtained from an adult in good health.

The chain joins TRBV30 to TRBJ2-7, with D hard to call. Germline V gene data show CDR1 as GTSNPN and CDR2 as SVGIG (reference sequence). This CDR3 is built from 12 residues. V was clipped by 2 bases and J by 4 bases, with 9 bases between them. CDR3 region: CAWSLGGYEQYF. CDR3 nucleotide sequence: TGTGCCTGGAGTCTGGGTGGGTACGAGCAGTACTTC.

The V and J genes are TRBV6-4 and TRBJ2-3; the D gene is possibly TRBD1 (6 bases). V was trimmed by 6 bases and J by 2 bases, leaving 18 bases between them. CDR3 length: 16 amino acids. Germline V gene data show CDR1 as MRHNA and CDR2 as SNTAGT. The CDR3 protein is CASSPTGSGLTDTQYF. The CDR3, as DNA: TGTGCCAGCAGCCCTACAGGGTCTGGGCTCACAGATACGCAGTATTTT.

This clone came up once. This chain links TRBV7-8 with TRBJ2-7; D is unclear. CDR1 is SGHVS and CDR2 is FQNEAQ in the germline V gene. This CDR3 has 15 residues. V was clipped by 1 base and J by 0 bases, with 10 bases between them. CDR3 sequence (DNA): TGTGCCAGCAGCTTAGTGGCCGGGCCCTCCTACGAGCAGTACTTC. As protein: CASSLVAGPSYEQYF. Full variable domain (rest looked up from reference TRBV7-8 and TRBJ2-7): GAGVSQSPRYKVAKRGQDVALRCDPISGHVSLFWYQQALGQGPEFLTYFQNEAQLDKSGLPSDRFFAERPEGSVSTLKIQRTQQEDSAVYLCASSLVAGPSYEQYFGPGTRLTVT.

The chain joins TRBV11-3 to TRBJ2-3, with D perhaps TRBD2 (6 bases). Per the germline V gene, CDR1 is SGHNT and CDR2 is YENEEA. V was clipped by 1 base and J by 4 bases, with 9 bases between them. This CDR3 is built from 14 residues. As DNA, the CDR3 is TGTGCCAGCAGCTTAGGACTAGGCTCAGATACGCAGTATTTT. Translation: CASSLGLGSDTQYF.

The chain links TRBV4-1 to TRBJ2-2; D is uncertain. V lost 1 base, J lost 7 bases, and 10 bases lay in between. Germline V lookup: CDR1 MGHRA, CDR2 YSYEKL. The CDR3 length is 14 residues. CDR3 region: CASSQGAWDGELFF. The CDR3 DNA reads as TGCGCCAGCAGCCAAGGGGCCTGGGACGGGGAGCTGTTTTTT.

This chain connects TRBV10-3 to TRBJ2-1, with 10 positions matching TRBD2. The CDR3 has 17 amino acids. Germline CDR1 ENHRY, CDR2 SYGVKD. V shed 6 bases and J 8 bases; nucleotides not matched to a gene: 16. CDR3: CAISEMSGGANLDEQFF. The CDR3 DNA follows: TGTGCCATCAGCGAGATGAGCGGGGGGGCTAATTTAGATGAGCAGTTCTTC.

In nucleotides, the CDR3 is TGTGCCAGCAGCTCGGCTAGTAATGAGCAGTTCTTC. Translated, it gives CASSSASNEQFF. The chain is built from TRBV7-9 and TRBJ2-1; D is unresolved. Trimming took 4 bases from V and 7 from J, leaving 8 bases between them. This CDR3 contains 12 residues. Germline CDR1 is SEHNR and CDR2 is FQNEAQ (reference sequence).

This sequence joins TRBV5-8 and TRBJ1-5; 10 nucleotides align to TRBD1. Germline V CDR1 and CDR2: SGHTS, YDEGEE. The junction had 5 bases not matched to a gene; V was cut back by 4 bases and J by 4 bases. The CDR3 covers 15 residues. The CDR3 sequence: CASSPTDRGNQPQHF. The CDR3 DNA reads as TGTGCCAGCAGCCCAACGGACAGGGGGAATCAGCCCCAGCATTTT.

The rearrangement joins TRBV30 to TRBJ2-3; possibly TRBD2 for D (5 bases). Trimming took 2 bases from V and 2 from J, leaving 11 bases between them. CDR3 length: 14 amino acids. Germline V gives CDR1 GTSNPN, CDR2 SVGIG (reference sequence). CDR3 in DNA: TGTGCCTGGAGTAGGAGGTGGACCACAGATACGCAGTATTTT. Amino acids: CAWSRRWTTDTQYF. The full variable domain, with the rest looked up from reference TRBV30 and TRBJ2-3, is SQTIHQWPATLVQPVGSPLSLECTVEGTSNPNLYWYRQAAGRGLQLLFYSVGIGQISSEVPQNLSASRPQDRQFILSSKKLLLSDSGFYLCAWSRRWTTDTQYFGPGTRLTVL.

The rearrangement joins TRBV2 to TRBJ2-3, with D possibly being TRBD2 (5 bases). The germline CDR1 and CDR2 sequences are SNHLY and FYNNEI. The CDR3 totals 14 residues. Trimming removed 8 bases at V and 3 bases at J, with 15 bases between. The CDR3 bases are TGTGCCAGCCCCCCCGGGGTCGGGACAGATACGCAGTATTTT. Encoded protein: CASPPGVGTDTQYF.

This rearrangement joins TRBV19 to TRBJ2-1, with a possible D match to TRBD1 (5 bases). Germline V gene data show CDR1 as LNHDA and CDR2 as SQIVND (reference sequence). The V and J ends lost 3 bases and 6 bases respectively, with 21 bases between them. There are 17 residues in the CDR3. In DNA, the CDR3 is TGTGCCAGTAGTATTCAACTCGACAGTAGTTTTGGCAATGAGCAGTTCTTC. Translation gives CASSIQLDSSFGNEQFF.

The chain has TRBV28 and TRBJ2-7, with 7 bases lining up with TRBD1. Germline CDR1 reads MDHEN; CDR2 reads SYDVKM. This CDR3 region has 13 residues. After removal of 4 bases from V and 7 bases from J, the junction contained 7 bases not matched to a gene. The chain's CDR3 is CASSSRHRGEQYF. The CDR3 region has the DNA TGTGCCAGCAGTTCACGACACAGGGGAGAGCAGTACTTC.

V usage is TRBV4-1 and J usage is TRBJ1-5; the match to TRBD1 covers 9 bases. The J segment lost 5 bases and the V segment lost 1 base, leaving 6 bases of the junction unmatched. The CDR3 length is 16 residues. The V gene's germline CDR1 is MGHRA and CDR2 YSYEKL. The CDR3 here is CASSQGGQGGDQPQHF. The DNA for the CDR3 is TGCGCCAGCAGCCAAGGGGGACAGGGAGGGGATCAGCCCCAGCATTTT.